The rows below give T cell receptor beta chains drawn from one sample of a study of a mutant IDH1 vaccine in newly diagnosed glioma. No antigen has been assigned to these receptors. Measured with immunoSEQ multiplex PCR; TCRdb has only the in-frame clones, and not every one. The table lists fewer than 65,000 clones, 75% to 85% of them singletons. Sequencing used PBMCs, obtained from a glioma patient whose treatment included an IDH1 peptide vaccine. The receptors derive from a man younger than 40 with glioma. CDR3s include the opening cysteine and the closing phenylalanine or tryptophan. The D gene is left open where the match is weak. Clone size is not always given. Where it is, it says once, few, many or a class for expanded clones.

abundance: .
j_gene: TRBJ2-3
v_gene: TRBV15
d_gene: .
CDR3nt: TGTGCCACCAGCAGAGTTGCAGGGAGCACAGATACGCAGTATTTT
CDR3aa: CATSRVAGSTDTQYF

abundance: few
j_gene: TRBJ1-2
v_gene: TRBV6-1
d_gene: TRBD1
CDR3nt: TGTGCCAGCAGTGGTCCCAGACAGGGAAATTATGGCTACACCTTC
CDR3aa: CASSGPRQGNYGYTF

abundance: .
j_gene: TRBJ1-5
v_gene: TRBV2
d_gene: .
CDR3nt: TGTGCCAGCAGTGACACAGGGAATCAGCCCCAGCATTTT
CDR3aa: CASSDTGNQPQHF

abundance: few
j_gene: TRBJ1-1
v_gene: TRBV5-1
d_gene: .
CDR3nt: TGCGCCAGCCGCAGGGAGGCACTCATGAACACTGAAGCTTTCTTT
CDR3aa: CASRREALMNTEAFF

abundance: .
j_gene: TRBJ2-2
v_gene: TRBV18
d_gene: .
CDR3nt: TGTGCCAGCTCACCAACGGGACTTTCGAACACCGGGGAGCTGTTTTTT
CDR3aa: CASSPTGLSNTGELFF

abundance: few
j_gene: TRBJ2-7
v_gene: TRBV6-1
d_gene: .
CDR3nt: TGTGCCAGCAGTGAATGGGCCAGGGCCTCCTACGAGCAGTACTTC
CDR3aa: CASSEWARASYEQYF

abundance: .
j_gene: TRBJ1-1
v_gene: TRBV5-1
d_gene: .
CDR3nt: TGCGCCAGCAGCTTGCAGGGACAAAAGAACACTGAAGCTTTCTTT
CDR3aa: CASSLQGQKNTEAFF

abundance: .
j_gene: TRBJ1-1
v_gene: TRBV2
d_gene: .
CDR3nt: TGTGCCAGCAGTGCCGGGAACACTGAAGCTTTCTTT
CDR3aa: CASSAGNTEAFF

abundance: .
j_gene: TRBJ2-7
v_gene: TRBV29-1
d_gene: TRBD1
CDR3nt: TGCAGCGTTGACGTAGGACAGGGGGATGGCGAGCAGTACTTC
CDR3aa: CSVDVGQGDGEQYF

abundance: .
j_gene: TRBJ1-4
v_gene: TRBV9
d_gene: .
CDR3nt: TGTGCCAGCAGCCCCGACAGGAGTAATGAAAAACTGTTTTTT
CDR3aa: CASSPDRSNEKLFF

abundance: .
j_gene: TRBJ2-5
v_gene: TRBV5-6
d_gene: .
CDR3nt: TGTGCCAGCAGCTTGGGACAGGTCCCACAAGAGACCCAGTACTTC
CDR3aa: CASSLGQVPQETQYF

abundance: .
j_gene: TRBJ2-2
v_gene: TRBV7-6
d_gene: TRBD2
CDR3nt: TGTGCCAGCAGCTTAGTTCGGGGGGTCACCGGGGAGCTGTTTTTT
CDR3aa: CASSLVRGVTGELFF

abundance: .
j_gene: TRBJ1-2
v_gene: TRBV19
d_gene: .
CDR3nt: TGTGCCAGTAGTAGTCCGGGAGGCGGGGACTATGGCTACACCTTC
CDR3aa: CASSSPGGGDYGYTF

abundance: few
j_gene: TRBJ1-6
v_gene: TRBV18
d_gene: .
CDR3nt: TGTGCCAGCTCACCACGGGAGAGTTATAATTCACCCCTCCACTTT
CDR3aa: CASSPRESYNSPLHF

abundance: few
j_gene: TRBJ2-3
v_gene: TRBV6-4
d_gene: TRBD2
CDR3nt: TGTGCCAGCAAGGCTAGCGGGGGGGAAGATACGCAGTATTTT
CDR3aa: CASKASGGEDTQYF

abundance: .
j_gene: TRBJ2-1
v_gene: TRBV6-1
d_gene: .
CDR3nt: TGTGCCACCGAGGGGGACATCCTCCTTCCGAGGGAGCAGTTCTTC
CDR3aa: CATEGDILLPREQFF

abundance: .
j_gene: TRBJ1-1
v_gene: TRBV5-4
d_gene: .
CDR3nt: TGTGCCAGCAGCTTAATTCCGGCCTATTCCCGTCGAAACACTGAAGCTTTCTTT
CDR3aa: CASSLIPAYSRRNTEAFF

abundance: .
j_gene: TRBJ1-2
v_gene: TRBV6-5
d_gene: TRBD1
CDR3nt: TGTGCCAGCAGCCAAGAGGGACAGGGAATCTATGGCTACACCTTC
CDR3aa: CASSQEGQGIYGYTF

abundance: .
j_gene: TRBJ2-3
v_gene: TRBV7-9
d_gene: .
CDR3nt: TGTGCCAGCAGCTTATATCAGGGCTCAGCGGATACGCAGTATTTT
CDR3aa: CASSLYQGSADTQYF

abundance: .
j_gene: TRBJ2-7
v_gene: TRBV10-1
d_gene: .
CDR3nt: TGCGCCAGCGCCGACATCGCTTCCTACGAGCAGTACTTC
CDR3aa: CASADIASYEQYF

abundance: .
j_gene: TRBJ1-2
v_gene: TRBV7-9
d_gene: .
CDR3nt: TGTGCCAGCAGCTTAGACCGGACGGGAACTAACTATGGCTACACCTTC
CDR3aa: CASSLDRTGTNYGYTF

abundance: once
j_gene: TRBJ2-3
v_gene: TRBV7-8
d_gene: .
CDR3nt: TGTGCCAGCAGCTTAAAGGGGAGACCTAACACAGATACGCAGTATTTT
CDR3aa: CASSLKGRPNTDTQYF

abundance: .
j_gene: TRBJ2-5
v_gene: TRBV7-8
d_gene: TRBD1
CDR3nt: TGTGCCAGCAGCTTAGTTGTTGGGTTGGGGGACAGGGTGCAAGAGACCCAGTACTTC
CDR3aa: CASSLVVGLGDRVQETQYF

abundance: .
j_gene: TRBJ2-3
v_gene: TRBV15
d_gene: TRBD1
CDR3nt: TGTGCCACCAGCAGTACAAGGCAGGGGGCAGATACGCAGTATTTT
CDR3aa: CATSSTRQGADTQYF

abundance: .
j_gene: TRBJ1-5
v_gene: TRBV6-6
d_gene: TRBD1
CDR3nt: TGTGCCAGCAGTTACGTACAGGGGAATAATCAGCCCCAGCATTTT
CDR3aa: CASSYVQGNNQPQHF

abundance: few
j_gene: TRBJ1-6
v_gene: TRBV7-9
d_gene: .
CDR3nt: TGTGCCAGCAGCTTTGGGACTGCCGGGGATTCACCCCTCCACTTT
CDR3aa: CASSFGTAGDSPLHF

abundance: .
j_gene: TRBJ1-5
v_gene: TRBV11-2
d_gene: .
CDR3nt: TGTGCCAGCAGCTTAGCAGTTAGCAATCAGCCCCAGCATTTT
CDR3aa: CASSLAVSNQPQHF

abundance: .
j_gene: TRBJ1-2
v_gene: TRBV7-9
d_gene: .
CDR3nt: TGTGCCAGCAGCCCGCGGGAGAGCAACTATGGCTACACCTTC
CDR3aa: CASSPRESNYGYTF

abundance: .
j_gene: TRBJ2-7
v_gene: TRBV7-9
d_gene: TRBD2
CDR3nt: TGTGCCAGCAGCGCCTCGGGACTAGCGGGTACTCTTTCCTACGAGCAGTACTTC
CDR3aa: CASSASGLAGTLSYEQYF

abundance: .
j_gene: TRBJ2-7
v_gene: TRBV6-6
d_gene: TRBD1
CDR3nt: TGTGCCAGCAGTCCCGGGGGGGACAGGGGTCCCTACGAGCAGTACTTC
CDR3aa: CASSPGGDRGPYEQYF

abundance: .
j_gene: TRBJ2-7
v_gene: TRBV27
d_gene: TRBD1
CDR3nt: TGTGCCAGCCATGGGACAGCCTACGAGCAGTACTTC
CDR3aa: CASHGTAYEQYF

abundance: .
j_gene: TRBJ2-7
v_gene: TRBV2
d_gene: .
CDR3nt: TGTGCCAGCATCCTTGGGGCAACAGGGTCACTCTCCTACGAGCAGTACTTC
CDR3aa: CASILGATGSLSYEQYF

abundance: .
j_gene: TRBJ2-3
v_gene: TRBV5-1
d_gene: .
CDR3nt: TGCGCCAGCAGCTTGGGGGTTAGCACAGATACGCAGTATTTT
CDR3aa: CASSLGVSTDTQYF

abundance: .
j_gene: TRBJ2-1
v_gene: TRBV27
d_gene: .
CDR3nt: TGTGCCAGTAAACTCGGAGGAGTCTATTCCTACAATGAGCAGTTCTTC
CDR3aa: CASKLGGVYSYNEQFF

abundance: .
j_gene: TRBJ1-2
v_gene: TRBV18
d_gene: .
CDR3nt: TGTGCCAGCTCACCAAGGCAAGGGGTCGACTATGGCTACACCTTC
CDR3aa: CASSPRQGVDYGYTF

abundance: .
j_gene: TRBJ1-4
v_gene: TRBV11-2
d_gene: .
CDR3nt: TGTGCCAGCAGCTTGACAGGAGCTAATGAAAAACTGTTTTTT
CDR3aa: CASSLTGANEKLFF

abundance: .
j_gene: TRBJ2-7
v_gene: TRBV5-6
d_gene: .
CDR3nt: TGTGCCAGCAGCGCTGCGGCTCGGCCCGAGCAGTACTTC
CDR3aa: CASSAAARPEQYF

abundance: .
j_gene: TRBJ2-3
v_gene: TRBV7-9
d_gene: .
CDR3nt: TGTGCCAGCAGCTTAGCCTCCTTCACAGATACGCAGTATTTT
CDR3aa: CASSLASFTDTQYF

abundance: .
j_gene: TRBJ2-2
v_gene: TRBV6-5
d_gene: .
CDR3nt: TGTGCCAGCGGAAGCCTGCGGATGACCGGGGAGCTGTTTTTT
CDR3aa: CASGSLRMTGELFF

abundance: .
j_gene: TRBJ1-1
v_gene: TRBV6-5
d_gene: .
CDR3nt: TGTGCCAGCAGTTACCCGGTCCCCGGAAACACTGAAGCTTTCTTT
CDR3aa: CASSYPVPGNTEAFF

abundance: .
j_gene: TRBJ2-7
v_gene: TRBV7-2
d_gene: TRBD2
CDR3nt: TGTGCCAGCAGCTCCTTCGGGACTAGCGGGGGTTACGAGCAGTACTTC
CDR3aa: CASSSFGTSGGYEQYF

abundance: .
j_gene: TRBJ2-7
v_gene: TRBV15
d_gene: .
CDR3nt: TGTGCCACCAGCAGAGATCGGGTCCGCTCCTACGAGCAGTACTTC
CDR3aa: CATSRDRVRSYEQYF

abundance: .
j_gene: TRBJ1-4
v_gene: TRBV19
d_gene: .
CDR3nt: TGTGCCAGTAGGGATGGGGGTTCGGACGAAAAACTGTTTTTT
CDR3aa: CASRDGGSDEKLFF